This entry features one T cell receptor (beta chain) sequence. Extracted RNA was reverse transcribed, and the resulting cDNA served as sequencing template. Assay used: immunoSEQ multiplex PCR; TCRdb lists only in-frame clones, some missing. The table records 150,000 or so clones, over 70% of them present only once. The entry originates in a study of CD8+ T cells in alopecia areata. Researchers took lesional scalp punch biopsies and peripheral blood from people who were alopecia areata patients. Germline loops: CDR1 SEHNR, CDR2 FQNEAQ (reference sequence). V lost 6 bases and J lost 0; bases outside the gene matches: 8. This CDR3 comprises 16 residues.

The chain has TRBV7-9 and TRBJ2-1; 7 bases are shared with TRBD1. The sample in question was CD8+ T cells sorted from blood, obtained at week 0. The sequence came from a human donor with alopecia areata. The CDR3 here is CASRSPGQSSYNEQFF. CDR3 nucleotides: TGTGCCAGCAGATCACCGGGACAGAGCTCCTACAATGAGCAGTTCTTC.